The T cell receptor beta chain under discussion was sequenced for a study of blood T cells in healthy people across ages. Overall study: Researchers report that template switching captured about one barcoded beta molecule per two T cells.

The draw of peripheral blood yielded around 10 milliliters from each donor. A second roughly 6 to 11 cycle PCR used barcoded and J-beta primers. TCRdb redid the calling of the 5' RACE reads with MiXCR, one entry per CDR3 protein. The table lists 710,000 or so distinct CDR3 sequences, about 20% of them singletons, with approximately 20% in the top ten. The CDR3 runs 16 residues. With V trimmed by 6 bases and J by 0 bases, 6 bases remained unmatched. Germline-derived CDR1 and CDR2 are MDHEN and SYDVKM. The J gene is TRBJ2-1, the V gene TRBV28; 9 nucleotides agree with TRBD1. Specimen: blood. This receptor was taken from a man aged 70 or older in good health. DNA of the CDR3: TGTGCCAGCAGCAGGACAGGGGTGAGCTCCTACAATGAGCAGTTCTTC. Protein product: CASSRTGVSSYNEQFF.